What follows are 5 T cell receptor beta chains derived from one specimen sequenced in a study of regulatory T cells in long-lasting Graves disease. Time point described: newly diagnosed GD, antithyroid drugs for less than 3 months. Following extraction of RNA from PBMCs, that RNA was used to make the TCR library. Arm-PCR of CDR3 regions with iRepertoire HTBI primers generated TCR beta libraries. TCRdb used MiXCR to reprocess the multiplex PCR reads, holding one entry per CDR3 protein. Of hundreds of thousands of distinct CDR3 sequences listed, roughly a sixth were seen once; the top ten hold roughly 25%. These data were also reused for a study on T cells in Graves' hyperthyroidism and ophthalmopathy.

Material: peripheral blood mononuclear cells (PBMCs), obtained at new diagnosis, from a patient treated with antithyroid drugs. These receptors came from a woman aged 35 to 60 with Graves disease.

The chain joins TRBV5-5 to TRBJ1-2; tentative D call: TRBD1 (5 bases). CDR1 is SGHKS, CDR2 YYEKEE, per germline (reference sequence). This CDR3 has 15 amino acids. Deletions cut 0 bases from V and 0 bases from J, with 9 bases between. Here the CDR3 DNA reads TGTGCCAGCAGCTTGGAAGCAGGGACTAACTATGGCTACACCTTC. Protein: CASSLEAGTNYGYTF.

A note on this clonotype: This may come from a read error, since a much larger clone is one base off. The V gene is TRBV10-3, the J gene TRBJ1-2, with D possibly TRBD1 on 6 matching bases. The CDR3 length is 15 residues. Germline-derived CDR1 and CDR2 are ENHRY and SYGVKD. Trimming stripped 6 bases from V and 4 bases from J, with 18 bases between. The CDR3 nucleotides read TGTGCCATCAGCCTAAGACAGGTTGGGGTCTATGGCTACACCTTC. Residues: CAISLRQVGVYGYTF.

The gene calls are TRBV10-3 and TRBJ1-4; TRBD1 aligns across 9 bases. CDR1 is ENHRY and CDR2 is SYGVKD in the germline V gene. The ends lost 4 bases at V and 8 bases at J; junction bases unmatched: 5. This CDR3 spans 14 amino acids. CDR3: CAISGTGVREKLFF. The CDR3 bases are TGTGCCATCAGTGGGACAGGGGTTCGGGAAAAACTGTTTTTT.

Points on this clonotype: A read error is possible here, since a much larger clone lies one base away. The chain is built from TRBV3-1 and TRBJ1-2, with 9 nucleotides matching TRBD1. The CDR3 runs to 14 residues. Trimming cost V 4 bases and J 5 bases; bases outside gene matches: 5. CDR1 is LGHDT and CDR2 is YNNKEL in the germline V gene (reference sequence). DNA for the CDR3: TGTGCCAGCAGCCTGACAGGGGGATGTTATGGCTACACCTTC. This codes for CASSLTGGCYGYTF.

This clonotype was observed at least ten times. J is TRBJ2-7 and V is TRBV10-1; D may be TRBD2 (5 bases). The CDR3 runs to 13 residues. Deletions cut 3 bases from V and 6 bases from J, with 12 bases between. Germline V lookup: CDR1 WNHNN, CDR2 SYGVQD (reference sequence). CDR3 sequence (DNA): TGCGCCAGCAGTGAAGGCGGGTTAGGCGAGCAGTACTTC. It is translated as CASSEGGLGEQYF.